A selection of T cell receptor beta chains follows, all from one sample in a study of vaccination and CD4 T cells after COVID-19. One entry per CDR3 protein, called by TCRdb with MiXCR from the PCR reads. Among about 21,000 distinct CDR3 sequences listed, roughly half were seen once. Their recognized antigens are unknown. Sequenced input: CD4+ T cells from blood, cultured in vitro. Receptor source: a human donor who had recovered from COVID-19. Both conserved end residues are part of each CDR3. The D gene is left open where the match is weak. A row's size may be missing; if present it is once, few, many or a size class.

J: TRBJ2-6; D: .; V: TRBV28; size: few; CDR3: CASSSRSGANVLTF; DNA: TGTGCCAGCAGTTCCCGCTCTGGGGCCAACGTCCTTACTTTC
J: TRBJ2-1; D: .; V: TRBV7-3; size: .; CDR3: CASSLGTEYNEQFF; DNA: TGTGCCAGCAGCTTAGGGACGGAGTACAATGAGCAGTTCTTC
J: TRBJ1-6; D: .; V: TRBV29-1; size: .; CDR3: CSVCGSWSSYNSPLHF; DNA: TGCAGCGTTTGTGGGAGCTGGAGCTCCTATAATTCACCCCTCCACTTT
J: TRBJ1-2; D: .; V: TRBV19; size: .; CDR3: CASSPGQNYGYTF; DNA: TGTGCCAGTAGCCCTGGACAGAACTATGGCTACACCTTC
J: TRBJ2-1; D: .; V: TRBV5-6; size: .; CDR3: CASSLWAGRMIEQFF; DNA: TGTGCCAGCAGCTTGTGGGCAGGGAGAATGATTGAGCAGTTCTTC
J: TRBJ2-3; D: .; V: TRBV6-1; size: .; CDR3: CASNGGNTDTQYF; DNA: TGTGCCAGCAATGGCGGGAACACAGATACGCAGTATTTT
J: TRBJ1-6; D: .; V: TRBV28; size: .; CDR3: CASSSTALNSPLHF; DNA: TGTGCCAGCAGTTCGACAGCGCTTAATTCACCCCTCCACTTT
J: TRBJ2-7; D: .; V: TRBV6-2/TRBV6-3; size: .; CDR3: CASSSRGLEQYF; DNA: TGTGCCAGCAGTTCCCGAGGACTCGAGCAGTACTTC
J: TRBJ1-2; D: .; V: TRBV19; size: few; CDR3: CASSIQGLIHDYGYTF; DNA: TGTGCCAGTAGTATCCAGGGGCTGATTCACGACTATGGCTACACCTTC
J: TRBJ2-4; D: .; V: TRBV10-3; size: .; CDR3: CAISSLAGNIQYF; DNA: TGTGCCATCAGTTCCTTGGCGGGAAACATTCAGTACTTC
J: TRBJ2-7; D: .; V: TRBV6-2/TRBV6-3; size: .; CDR3: CASSLQPKVSYVFHEQYF; DNA: TGTGCCAGCAGTCTACAACCCAAAGTCTCCTACGTATTCCACGAGCAGTACTTC
J: TRBJ1-1; D: .; V: TRBV20-1; size: few; CDR3: CSAEKNTEAFF; DNA: TGCAGTGCTGAGAAGAACACTGAAGCTTTCTTT
J: TRBJ2-7; D: .; V: TRBV12-3/TRBV12-4; size: .; CDR3: CASSLAGAPGEQYF; DNA: TGTGCCAGCAGTTTAGCGGGGGCGCCGGGGGAGCAGTACTTC
J: TRBJ2-1; D: .; V: TRBV11-2; size: .; CDR3: CASSSLARYNEQFF; DNA: TGTGCCAGCAGCTCTCTGGCCCGGTACAATGAGCAGTTCTTC
J: TRBJ1-2; D: TRBD1; V: TRBV4-1; size: .; CDR3: CASSQPRDRGKANYGYTF; DNA: TGCGCCAGCAGCCAACCCCGGGACAGGGGAAAGGCTAACTATGGCTACACCTTC
J: TRBJ1-4; D: TRBD1; V: TRBV6-1; size: .; CDR3: CASSRTGVYEKLFF; DNA: TGTGCCAGCAGTAGGACAGGGGTATACGAAAAACTGTTTTTT
J: TRBJ1-1; D: .; V: TRBV6-2/TRBV6-3; size: .; CDR3: CASSYWAGFAEAFF; DNA: TGTGCCAGCAGTTATTGGGCCGGGTTTGCCGAAGCTTTCTTT
J: TRBJ2-7; D: .; V: TRBV7-9; size: .; CDR3: CASSLRQGMGTAYEQYF; DNA: TGTGCCAGCAGCTTAAGGCAGGGCATGGGTACTGCCTACGAGCAGTACTTC
J: TRBJ2-7; D: TRBD2; V: TRBV12-3/TRBV12-4; size: once; CDR3: CASSLSLAGGEQYF; DNA: TGTGCCAGCAGTTTGTCACTAGCGGGAGGCGAGCAGTACTTC
J: TRBJ2-7; D: .; V: TRBV5-1; size: once; CDR3: CASRESTPSYEQYF; DNA: TGCGCCAGCAGAGAAAGTACCCCTTCCTACGAGCAGTACTTC
J: TRBJ2-7; D: .; V: TRBV28; size: few; CDR3: CASSKSISYEQYF; DNA: TGTGCCAGCAGCAAAAGTATTTCCTACGAGCAGTACTTC
J: TRBJ1-3; D: .; V: TRBV7-8; size: .; CDR3: CASSRTPTRGSGNTIYF; DNA: TGTGCCAGCAGCCGAACCCCAACCAGGGGCTCTGGAAACACCATATATTTT
J: TRBJ2-7; D: TRBD2; V: TRBV20-1; size: .; CDR3: CSARDPQRGSYEQYF; DNA: TGCAGTGCTAGAGATCCTCAGCGGGGCTCCTACGAGCAGTACTTC
J: TRBJ2-2; D: TRBD2; V: TRBV7-6; size: medium-sized; CDR3: CASSAAGARELFF; DNA: TGTGCCAGCAGCGCAGCGGGGGCACGGGAGCTGTTTTTT
J: TRBJ1-2; D: .; V: TRBV20-1; size: few; CDR3: CSASLPSGGYTF; DNA: TGCAGTGCTAGCCTTCCTTCAGGTGGCTACACCTTC
J: TRBJ2-7; D: .; V: TRBV18; size: once; CDR3: CASSPGGGGEQYF; DNA: TGTGCCAGCTCACCGGGGGGAGGGGGAGAGCAGTACTTC
J: TRBJ1-2; D: TRBD1; V: TRBV6-4; size: .; CDR3: CASSDISTGGSGYTF; DNA: TGTGCCAGCAGTGACATCTCTACAGGGGGCTCGGGCTACACCTTC
J: TRBJ1-1; D: .; V: TRBV10-1; size: few; CDR3: CASSPEIEAEAFF; DNA: TGCGCCAGCAGTCCGGAAATAGAGGCTGAAGCTTTCTTT
J: TRBJ1-5; D: .; V: TRBV20-1; size: few; CDR3: CSGGGGSIGQPQHF; DNA: TGCAGTGGTGGCGGGGGAAGTATCGGCCAGCCCCAGCATTTT
J: TRBJ2-5; D: .; V: TRBV24-1; size: .; CDR3: CACAGGRVQETQYF; DNA: TGTGCCTGCGCAGGCGGCAGAGTCCAAGAGACCCAGTACTTC
J: TRBJ2-5; D: TRBD2; V: TRBV20-1; size: .; CDR3: CSARTKSTSGRMETQYF; DNA: TGCAGTGCTCGTACCAAATCAACTAGCGGGAGAATGGAGACCCAGTACTTC
J: TRBJ1-1; D: .; V: TRBV20-1; size: few; CDR3: CSAPKQGLGTEAFF; DNA: TGCAGTGCGCCAAAACAGGGTCTAGGGACTGAAGCTTTCTTT
J: TRBJ1-6; D: TRBD1; V: TRBV19; size: few; CDR3: CASADRNLSYNSPLHF; DNA: TGTGCCAGTGCGGACAGGAATCTCTCCTATAATTCACCCCTCCACTTT
J: TRBJ1-2; D: TRBD1; V: TRBV5-1; size: once; CDR3: CASSLADRGGGYTF; DNA: TGCGCCAGCAGCTTGGCCGACAGGGGAGGCGGCTACACCTTC
J: TRBJ2-2; D: TRBD1; V: TRBV6-1; size: once; CDR3: CASRAGTGGPTGELFF; DNA: TGTGCCAGCAGAGCTGGGACAGGGGGCCCCACCGGGGAGCTGTTTTTT